Listed here are 9 T cell receptor beta chains from one sample, sequenced in a study of CD8 T cells in ankylosing spondylitis. From the 5' RACE reads, TCRdb called clonotypes with MiXCR, one entry per CDR3 protein. The sample carries around 340,000 distinct CDR3 sequences, around 15% recorded once. The source material was blood, either unsorted or a sorted T cell fraction (not recorded which). The receptors come from a male donor with ankylosing spondylitis or in good health (not recorded which).

This clonotype was detected ten times or more. The chain links TRBV6-5 to TRBJ2-1; 9 nucleotides agree with TRBD1. The CDR3 totals 14 residues. V shed 2 bases, J shed 7 bases, and the junction held 3 bases outside the gene matches. CDR1 is MNHEY and CDR2 is SVGAGI in the germline V gene. CDR3 DNA: TGTGCCAGCAGTTACGGACAGGGGCGGAATGAGCAGTTCTTC. This codes for CASSYGQGRNEQFF.

In its sample, this clonotype was seen many times. This chain uses TRBV6-1 with TRBJ1-1; D is possibly TRBD1 (6 bases). This CDR3 spans 14 amino acids. Trimming shortened V by 2 bases and J by 5 bases, and 12 bases separated the two germline ends. Germline lookup yields CDR1 MNHNS and CDR2 SASEGT. This CDR3 is CASSELWRGTEAFF. DNA of the CDR3: TGTGCCAGCAGTGAACTATGGAGGGGGACTGAAGCTTTCTTT.

The sample holds a few counts of this clonotype. V gene TRBV12-3 or TRBV12-4 combines with J gene TRBJ1-4; 7 bases line up with TRBD1. This CDR3 spans 15 amino acids. After removal of 5 bases from V and 8 bases from J, the junction contained 11 bases not matched to a gene. The CDR3 protein is CASSAQGGGNEKLFF. The CDR3 coding sequence is TGTGCCAGCAGTGCCCAGGGGGGGGGCAACGAAAAACTGTTTTTT.

This clonotype was seen only a few times. The chain links TRBV7-9 to TRBJ2-7; 14 nucleotides match TRBD2. Germline V gene data show CDR1 as SEHNR and CDR2 as FQNEAQ (reference sequence). V lost 1 base and J lost 4; bases outside the gene matches: 6. This CDR3 has 17 amino acids. The CDR3 reads CASSLGGTSGSLYEQYF. CDR3 nucleotide sequence: TGTGCCAGCAGCTTAGGGGGGACTAGCGGGAGTTTGTACGAGCAGTACTTC.

The V gene is TRBV29-1, the J gene TRBJ2-7; D is unresolved. Looked up from germline, CDR1 is SQVTM and CDR2 is ANQGSEA. This CDR3 is 12 amino acids long. With 5 bases removed from V and 2 bases from J, the gap between germline ends came to 10 bases. CDR3 protein: CSVIDGTYEQYF. The DNA of the CDR3 is TGCAGCGTTATAGACGGTACCTACGAGCAGTACTTC.

This clonotype was found many times. The J gene is TRBJ2-1, the V gene TRBV12-3 or TRBV12-4, with TRBD2 identical over 11 bases. V gave up 6 bases and J gave up 6 bases; unmatched junction bases: 4. This CDR3 has 14 amino acids. For the CDR3, the DNA is TGTGCCAGCAGCTATAGCGGGAGGGCCAATGAGCAGTTCTTC. The encoded protein is CASSYSGRANEQFF.

The rearrangement joins TRBV19 to TRBJ2-2; D is unclear. This CDR3 spans 16 amino acids. Trimming pared 3 bases from V and 2 bases from J, leaving 13 bases between. Germline V CDR1 and CDR2: LNHDA, SQIVND (reference sequence). The CDR3 reads CASSIRAEVNTGELFF. The CDR3 nucleotides read TGTGCCAGTAGTATCCGAGCCGAGGTCAACACCGGGGAGCTGTTTTTT.

This clonotype was seen repeatedly, ten times or more. The V and J genes are TRBV24-1 and TRBJ2-1; 9 bases are shared with TRBD1. In germline, CDR1 is KGHDR, CDR2 SFDVKD. The J segment lost 9 bases and the V segment lost 4 bases, leaving 15 bases of the junction unmatched. The CDR3 sequence is 17 residues long. CDR3 sequence (DNA): TGTGCCACCAGTGACGGGGGACAGGGTAAGGTAGCGGGTGAGCAGTTCTTC. Translation gives CATSDGGQGKVAGEQFF.

This clonotype turned up a few times. The chain couples TRBV27 to TRBJ1-2, with 8 positions matching TRBD1. The CDR3 sequence is 15 residues long. V gave up 4 bases and J gave up 4 bases; unmatched junction bases: 8. CDR1 and CDR2 from the germline V gene are MNHEY and SMNVEV (reference sequence). CDR3 in DNA: TGTGCCAGCAGTTCCGGGACAGGTAGAGTCTATGGCTACACCTTC. It is translated as CASSSGTGRVYGYTF.